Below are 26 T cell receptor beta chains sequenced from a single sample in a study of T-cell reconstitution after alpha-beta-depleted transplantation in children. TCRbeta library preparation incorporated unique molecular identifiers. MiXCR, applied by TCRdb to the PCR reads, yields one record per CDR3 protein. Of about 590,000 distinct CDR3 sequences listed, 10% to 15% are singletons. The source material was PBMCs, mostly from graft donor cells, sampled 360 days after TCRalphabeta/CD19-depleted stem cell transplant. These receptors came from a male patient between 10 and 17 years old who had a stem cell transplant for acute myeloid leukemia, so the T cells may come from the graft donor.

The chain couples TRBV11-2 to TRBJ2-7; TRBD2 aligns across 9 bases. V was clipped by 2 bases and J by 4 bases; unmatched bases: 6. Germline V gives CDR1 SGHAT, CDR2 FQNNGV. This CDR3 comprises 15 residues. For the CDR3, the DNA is TGTGCCAGCAGCTTATCGGCTAGCGGGACTTACGAGCAGTACGTC. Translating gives CASSLSASGTYEQYV.

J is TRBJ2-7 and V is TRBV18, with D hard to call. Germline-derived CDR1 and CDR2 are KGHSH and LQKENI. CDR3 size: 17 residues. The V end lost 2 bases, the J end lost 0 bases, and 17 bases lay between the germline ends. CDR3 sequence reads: CASSPGSALQTSYEQYF. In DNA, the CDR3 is TGTGCCAGCTCACCAGGGTCAGCGCTACAGACCTCCTACGAGCAGTACTTC.

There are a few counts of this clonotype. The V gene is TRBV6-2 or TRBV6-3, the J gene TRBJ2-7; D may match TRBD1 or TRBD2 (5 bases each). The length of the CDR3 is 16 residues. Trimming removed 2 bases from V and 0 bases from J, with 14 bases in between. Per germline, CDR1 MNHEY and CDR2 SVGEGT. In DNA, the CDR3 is TGTGCCAGCAGTTACCACCTGGGGACGGCCTCCTACGAGCAGTACTTC. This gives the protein CASSYHLGTASYEQYF.

CDR3 sequence reads: CASSVPNEKLFF. CDR3 coding DNA: TGTGCCAGCTCAGTACCTAATGAAAAACTGTTTTTT. This sequence joins TRBV28 and TRBJ1-4; D remains unclear. V gave up 8 bases and J gave up 3 bases, with 7 bases separating them. CDR3 length: 12 amino acids. Germline V gene sequence: CDR1 MDHEN, CDR2 SYDVKM.

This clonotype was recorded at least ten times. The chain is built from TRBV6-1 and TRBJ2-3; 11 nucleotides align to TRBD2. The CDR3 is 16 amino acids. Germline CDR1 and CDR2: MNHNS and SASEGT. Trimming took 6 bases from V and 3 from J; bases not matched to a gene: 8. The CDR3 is CASRPLAGGGTDTQYF. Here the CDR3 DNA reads TGTGCCAGCAGACCCCTAGCGGGAGGAGGGACAGATACGCAGTATTTT.

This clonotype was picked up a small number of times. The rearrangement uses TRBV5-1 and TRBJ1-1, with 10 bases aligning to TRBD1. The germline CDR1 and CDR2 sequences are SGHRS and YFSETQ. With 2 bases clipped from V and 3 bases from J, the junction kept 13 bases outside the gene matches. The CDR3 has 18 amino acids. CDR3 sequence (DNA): TGCGCCAGCAGCTTTATGGGACAGGGGCCTCCCCTGGACACTGAAGCTTTCTTT. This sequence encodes CASSFMGQGPPLDTEAFF.

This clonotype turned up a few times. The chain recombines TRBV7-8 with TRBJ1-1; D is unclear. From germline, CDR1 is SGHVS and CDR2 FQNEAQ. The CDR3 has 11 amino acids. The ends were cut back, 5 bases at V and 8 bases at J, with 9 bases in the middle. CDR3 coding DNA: TGTGCCAGCAGCACTGAGACAGAAGCTTTCTTT. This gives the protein CASSTETEAFF.

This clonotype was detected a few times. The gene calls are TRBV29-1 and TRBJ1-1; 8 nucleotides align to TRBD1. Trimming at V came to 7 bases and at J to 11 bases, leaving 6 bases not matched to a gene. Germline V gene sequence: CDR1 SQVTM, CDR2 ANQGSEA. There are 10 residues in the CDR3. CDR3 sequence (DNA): TGCAGCGGCGGGACAGGCGAGGCTTTCTTT. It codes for CSGGTGEAFF. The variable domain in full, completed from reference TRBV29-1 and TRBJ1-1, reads SAVISQKPSRDICQRGTSLTIQCQVDSQVTMMFWYRQQPGQSLTLIATANQGSEATYESGFVIDKFPISRPNLTFSTLTVSNMSPEDSSIYLCSGGTGEAFFGQGTRLTVV.

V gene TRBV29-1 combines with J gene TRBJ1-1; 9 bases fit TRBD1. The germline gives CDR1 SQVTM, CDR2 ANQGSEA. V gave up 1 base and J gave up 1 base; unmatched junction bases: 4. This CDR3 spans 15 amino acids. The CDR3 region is CSVEVTGGANTEAFF. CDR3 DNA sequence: TGCAGCGTTGAAGTTACAGGGGGCGCGAACACTGAAGCTTTCTTT.

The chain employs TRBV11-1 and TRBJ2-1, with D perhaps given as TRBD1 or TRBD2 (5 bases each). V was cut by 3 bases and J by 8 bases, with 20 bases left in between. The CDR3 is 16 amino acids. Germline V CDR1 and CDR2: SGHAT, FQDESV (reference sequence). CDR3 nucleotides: TGTGCCAGCAGCTTGGTCTTTCGGGACGGCTTCCATGAGCAGTTCTTC. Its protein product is CASSLVFRDGFHEQFF. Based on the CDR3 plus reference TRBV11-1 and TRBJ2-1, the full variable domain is EAEVAQSPRYKITEKSQAVAFWCDPISGHATLYWYRQILGQGPELLVQFQDESVVDDSQLPKDRFSAERLKGVDSTLKIQPAELGDSAMYLCASSLVFRDGFHEQFFGPGTRLTVL.

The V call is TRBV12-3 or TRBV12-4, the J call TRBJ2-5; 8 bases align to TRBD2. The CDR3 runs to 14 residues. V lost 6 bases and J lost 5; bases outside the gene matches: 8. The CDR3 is CASRVPGLVETQYF. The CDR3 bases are TGTGCCAGCAGGGTACCGGGACTAGTGGAGACCCAGTACTTC.

The CDR3 bases are TGCGCCAGCAGCCAACTACTAGCGGGAGTAGGTGACAATGAGCAGTTCTTC. Its translation is CASSQLLAGVGDNEQFF. This chain links TRBV4-3 with TRBJ2-1; 11 bases align to TRBD2. Losses at the gene ends were 2 bases for V and 5 bases for J; bases not matched to a gene: 8. Germline V gene data show CDR1 as LGHNA and CDR2 as YSLEER. The CDR3 has 17 amino acids.

The CDR3 here is CASRNSGRGYNEQFF. The CDR3, as DNA: TGTGCCAGCAGGAATAGCGGGCGAGGATACAATGAGCAGTTCTTC. The rearrangement uses TRBV28 and TRBJ2-1; 7 bases agree with TRBD2. CDR3 length: 15 amino acids. The junction had 9 bases not matched to a gene; V was cut back by 6 bases and J by 4 bases. Germline loops: CDR1 MDHEN, CDR2 SYDVKM.

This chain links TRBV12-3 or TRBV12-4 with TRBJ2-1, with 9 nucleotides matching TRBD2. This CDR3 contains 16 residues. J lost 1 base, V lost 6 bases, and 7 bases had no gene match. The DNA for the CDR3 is TGTGCCAGCAGCATTCGGACTAGCGAGTCCTACAATGAGCAGTTCTTC. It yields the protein CASSIRTSESYNEQFF.

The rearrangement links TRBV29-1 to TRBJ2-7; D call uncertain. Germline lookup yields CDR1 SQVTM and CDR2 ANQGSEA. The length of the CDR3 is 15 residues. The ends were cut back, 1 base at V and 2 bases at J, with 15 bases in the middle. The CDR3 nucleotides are TGCAGCGTTGAAGGTGACATCAACTCCACCTACGAGCAGTACTTC. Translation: CSVEGDINSTYEQYF.

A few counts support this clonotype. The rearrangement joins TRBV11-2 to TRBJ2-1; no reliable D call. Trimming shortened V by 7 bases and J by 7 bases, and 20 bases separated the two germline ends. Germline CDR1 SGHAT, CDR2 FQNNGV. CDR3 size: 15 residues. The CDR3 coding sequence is TGTGCCAGCAACCCCGGAAGGGTCCGTGGGAATGAGCAGTTCTTC. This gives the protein CASNPGRVRGNEQFF. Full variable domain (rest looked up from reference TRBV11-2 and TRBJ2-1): EAGVAQSPRYKIIEKRQSVAFWCNPISGHATLYWYQQILGQGPKLLIQFQNNGVVDDSQLPKDRFSAERLKGVDSTLKIQPAKLEDSAVYLCASNPGRVRGNEQFFGPGTRLTVL.

CDR3 sequence (DNA): TGTGCCAGCAGCTCCGACGGTTACGAGCAGTACTTC. Its translation: CASSSDGYEQYF. This chain uses TRBV28 with TRBJ2-7, with no clear D. CDR3 length: 12 amino acids. Germline CDR1 and CDR2: MDHEN and SYDVKM. V lost 6 bases and J 4 bases, leaving 10 bases between the germline ends.

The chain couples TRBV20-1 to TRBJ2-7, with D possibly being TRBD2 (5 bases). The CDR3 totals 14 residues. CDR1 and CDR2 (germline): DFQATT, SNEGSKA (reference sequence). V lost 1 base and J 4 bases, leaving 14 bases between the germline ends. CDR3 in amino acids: CSARVGEGRYEQYF. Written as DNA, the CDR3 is TGCAGTGCTAGAGTGGGAGAGGGCCGGTACGAGCAGTACTTC.

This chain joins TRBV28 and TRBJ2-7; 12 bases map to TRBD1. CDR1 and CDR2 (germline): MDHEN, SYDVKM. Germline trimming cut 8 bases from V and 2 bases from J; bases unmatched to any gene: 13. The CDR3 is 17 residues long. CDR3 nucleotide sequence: TGTGCCAGCCGGCCGGGACAGGGGGCCCTTCGGGCCTACGAGCAGTACTTC. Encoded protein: CASRPGQGALRAYEQYF.

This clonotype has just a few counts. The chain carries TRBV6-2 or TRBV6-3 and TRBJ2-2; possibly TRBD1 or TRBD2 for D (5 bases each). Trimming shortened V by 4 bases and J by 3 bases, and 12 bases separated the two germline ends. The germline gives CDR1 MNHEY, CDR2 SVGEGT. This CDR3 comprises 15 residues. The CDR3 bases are TGTGCCAGCAGTTCTGATATGGGGGACACCGGGGAGCTGTTTTTT. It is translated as CASSSDMGDTGELFF.

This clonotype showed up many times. The CDR3, as DNA: TGCAGTGCCGCCCGGGATGAGCAGTTCTTC. Encoded protein: CSAARDEQFF. The chain links TRBV20-1 to TRBJ2-1; D unresolved. Trimming shortened V by 6 bases and J by 8 bases, and 8 bases separated the two germline ends. CDR1 and CDR2 from the germline V gene are DFQATT and SNEGSKA (reference sequence). The length of the CDR3 is 10 residues.

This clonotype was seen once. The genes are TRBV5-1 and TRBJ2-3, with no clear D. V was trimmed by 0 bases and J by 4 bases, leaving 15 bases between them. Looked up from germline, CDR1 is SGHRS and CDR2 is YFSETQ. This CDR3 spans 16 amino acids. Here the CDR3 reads CASSLERGTGSDTQYF. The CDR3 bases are TGCGCCAGCAGCTTGGAGAGAGGCACTGGGTCAGATACGCAGTATTTT.

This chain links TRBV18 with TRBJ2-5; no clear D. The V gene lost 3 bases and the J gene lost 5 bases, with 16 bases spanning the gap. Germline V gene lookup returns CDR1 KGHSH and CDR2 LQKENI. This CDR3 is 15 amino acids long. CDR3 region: CASSPLSSLLETQYF. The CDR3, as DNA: TGTGCCAGCTCACCCCTTTCGTCCCTTCTCGAGACCCAGTACTTC.

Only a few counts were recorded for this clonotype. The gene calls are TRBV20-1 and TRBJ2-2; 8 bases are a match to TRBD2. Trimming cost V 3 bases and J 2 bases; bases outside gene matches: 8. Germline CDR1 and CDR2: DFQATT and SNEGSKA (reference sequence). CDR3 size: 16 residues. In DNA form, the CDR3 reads TGCAGTGCTAGGCCCAGCGGGAGACAAAACACCGGGGAGCTGTTTTTT. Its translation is CSARPSGRQNTGELFF.

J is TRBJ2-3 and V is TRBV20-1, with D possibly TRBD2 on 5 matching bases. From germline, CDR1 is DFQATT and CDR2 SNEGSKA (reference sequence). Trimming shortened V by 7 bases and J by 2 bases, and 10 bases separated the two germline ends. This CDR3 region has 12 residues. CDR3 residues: CSVRRTTDTQYF. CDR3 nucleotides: TGCAGTGTAAGGAGGACCACAGATACGCAGTATTTT.

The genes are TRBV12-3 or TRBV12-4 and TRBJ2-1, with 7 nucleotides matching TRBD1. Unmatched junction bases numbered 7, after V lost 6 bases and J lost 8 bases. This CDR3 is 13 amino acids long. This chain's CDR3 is CASSPYRGYEQFF. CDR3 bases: TGTGCCAGCAGCCCCTACAGGGGATATGAGCAGTTCTTC.